Listed here is a single TCR beta chain. The target antigen is unknown. The sample comes from a study of molecular identifiers for immune sequencing clone quantification. At the level of the study: Split five ways in replicates, RNA from around 20,000 or 99,000 naive CD8 cells had four portions sequenced. Findings of the study overall: Barcode sharing among identical TCR molecules could make large clones appear smaller.

Methods described previously were used for bulk TCR libraries, and listed TCR primers were applied. TCRdb reprocessed the PCR reads with MiXCR, giving one entry per CDR3 protein. Of several thousand distinct CDR3 sequences listed, approximately 35% are singletons. Trimming shortened V by 5 bases and J by 2 bases, and 5 bases separated the two germline ends. This CDR3 spans 12 amino acids. Germline CDR1 SGHAT, CDR2 FQNNGV. Sorting captured naive CD8 T cells as CD8+CD4-CCR7+CD45RA+. The sequenced material came from naive CD8+ T cells from blood, with Jurkat cell RNA spiked in. Described subset: FACS-sorted CD8+CD4-CCR7+CD45RA+ naive T cells. This clonotype was sampled from a human donor in good health. Some libraries in this study had Jurkat cell RNA spiked in. The gene calls are TRBV11-2 and TRBJ2-3; D not certain. The CDR3 nucleotides read TGTGCCAGCAGCGCCTCCACAGATACGCAGTATTTT. Translation: CASSASTDTQYF.